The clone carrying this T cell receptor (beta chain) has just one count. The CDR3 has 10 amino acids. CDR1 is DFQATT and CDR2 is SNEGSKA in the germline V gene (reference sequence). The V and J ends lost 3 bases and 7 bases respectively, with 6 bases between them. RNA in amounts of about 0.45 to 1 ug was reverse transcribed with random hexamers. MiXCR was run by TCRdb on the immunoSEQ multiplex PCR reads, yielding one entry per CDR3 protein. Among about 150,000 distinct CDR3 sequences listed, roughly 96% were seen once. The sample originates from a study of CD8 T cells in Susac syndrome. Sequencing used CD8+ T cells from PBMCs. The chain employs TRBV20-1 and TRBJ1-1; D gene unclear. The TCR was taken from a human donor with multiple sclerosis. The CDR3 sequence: CSASSGEAFF. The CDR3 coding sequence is TGCAGTGCTAGTTCGGGTGAAGCTTTCTTT.